These 2 T cell receptor beta chains originate from one sample sequenced in a study of early T cells in non-severe SARS-CoV-2 infection. TCRdb used MiXCR to reprocess the 5' RACE reads, holding one entry per CDR3 protein. This table holds roughly 100,000 distinct CDR3 sequences, around 13% found once. The material sequenced was whole blood. The source of these receptors is an adult who was a healthcare worker with PCR-confirmed SARS-CoV-2 infection or an uninfected control (not recorded which).

Ten or more counts support this clonotype. The chain carries TRBV7-9 and TRBJ1-1; D is unresolved. Germline V lookup: CDR1 SEHNR, CDR2 FQNEAQ (reference sequence). Deletions cut 8 bases from V and 5 bases from J, with 24 bases between. This CDR3 region has 16 residues. The CDR3 loop reads CASGRNLYSVGTEAFF. As DNA, the CDR3 is TGTGCCAGCGGCCGGAACCTCTACAGCGTGGGGACTGAAGCTTTCTTT.

In its sample, this clonotype was seen many times. J is TRBJ2-2 and V is TRBV27, with D maybe TRBD1 (6 bases). Trimming pared 5 bases from V and 2 bases from J, leaving 9 bases between. CDR1 and CDR2 (germline): MNHEY, SMNVEV (reference sequence). This CDR3 is built from 14 residues. CDR3 sequence: CASSQDSNTGELFF. CDR3 nucleotide sequence: TGTGCCAGCAGTCAGGACAGTAACACCGGGGAGCTGTTTTTT.